Reported below is one T cell receptor (beta chain). The data are from a study of blood T cell repertoires in COVID-19. In the original analysis: Counts of nucleated cells, estimated from reference gene primer amplification, were obtained. Clones were sequenced by immunoSEQ multiplex PCR, and TCRdb holds only the in-frame ones, with some missing. V and J calls and clone size are those listed in that table; D and trimming were worked out from the DNA. The sample lists about 150,000 clones, over 70% occurring once. The V and J ends lost 5 bases and 2 bases respectively, with 14 bases between them. This CDR3 has 15 amino acids. Germline loops: CDR1 SGHAT, CDR2 FQNNGV.

The sample consisted of peripheral blood. The TCR sequence derives from a man aged 55-75 years with acute or convalescent COVID-19. V gene TRBV11-2 combines with J gene TRBJ2-3; D may be TRBD2 (5 bases). The CDR3: CASSRLTTPTDTQYF. In DNA form, the CDR3 reads TGTGCCAGCAGCCGCCTGACTACTCCCACAGATACGCAGTATTTT.